Shown below are 5 T cell receptor beta chains from a single sample sequenced in a study of blood T cell repertoires in COVID-19. The data were produced by immunoSEQ multiplex PCR, yet TCRdb's version contains in-frame clones alone and is incomplete. Of around 330,000 clones listed, 88% are singletons. Sample: peripheral blood. These receptors were collected from a woman in her thirties with COVID-19, enrolled during active disease.

The rearrangement uses TRBV19 and TRBJ1-5; no reliable D call. Germline CDR1 and CDR2: LNHDA and SQIVND (reference sequence). The V and J ends lost 3 bases and 1 base respectively, with 10 bases between them. The length of the CDR3 is 15 residues. The CDR3 bases are TGTGCCAGTAGTATTCCGGGAAGAAGCAATCAGCCCCAGCATTTT. Its translation: CASSIPGRSNQPQHF.

This sequence joins TRBV6-2 or TRBV6-3 and TRBJ2-1, with 11 bases fitting TRBD2. The CDR3 extends over 15 amino acids. Germline assignment: CDR1 MNHEY and CDR2 SVGEGT. J lost 5 bases, V lost 4 bases, and 4 bases had no gene match. The CDR3 coding sequence is TGTGCCAGCAGTTCTGGGACTAGCGGAAACAATGAGCAGTTCTTC. Amino acid sequence: CASSSGTSGNNEQFF.

The chain joins TRBV30 to TRBJ1-1; a possible D gene is TRBD1 (6 bases). CDR1 and CDR2 from the germline V gene are GTSNPN and SVGIG (reference sequence). V shed 3 bases and J shed 0 bases, with 11 bases lying between them. There are 14 residues in the CDR3. CDR3 protein: CAWRPTGMNTEAFF. In nucleotides, the CDR3 is TGTGCCTGGAGGCCTACAGGGATGAACACTGAAGCTTTCTTT. Drawing the rest from reference TRBV30 and TRBJ1-1, the complete variable domain is SQTIHQWPATLVQPVGSPLSLECTVEGTSNPNLYWYRQAAGRGLQLLFYSVGIGQISSEVPQNLSASRPQDRQFILSSKKLLLSDSGFYLCAWRPTGMNTEAFFGQGTRLTVV.

The V and J genes are TRBV7-9 and TRBJ2-1, with unresolved D. CDR1 and CDR2 from the germline V gene are SEHNR and FQNEAQ (reference sequence). This CDR3 contains 13 residues. Trimming removed 5 bases from V and 8 bases from J, with 13 bases in between. In nucleotides, the CDR3 is TGTGCCAGCAGCCAGATTTTATTGGATGAGCAGTTCTTC. This sequence encodes CASSQILLDEQFF.

The chain has TRBV3-1 (or the pseudogene TRBV3-2) and TRBJ2-1; 12 nucleotides match TRBD2. J was trimmed by 9 bases and V by 0 bases; bases with no gene match: 3. Germline V gives CDR1 LGHDT, CDR2 YNNKEL (reference sequence). The CDR3 is made up of 15 amino acids. CDR3 residues: CASSQDLAGGREQFF. The CDR3 nucleotides are TGTGCCAGCAGCCAAGATCTAGCGGGGGGGCGTGAGCAGTTCTTC.